What follows are 12 T cell receptor beta chains derived from one specimen sequenced in a study of T cell responses to AZD1222 COVID-19 vaccine. Some clones are missing from TCRdb's copy, which holds only in-frame ones; the method was immunoSEQ multiplex PCR. This sample carries roughly 180,000 clones, roughly nine tenths of them seen once, and the ten largest clones take roughly 3.5%. The specimen was peripheral blood, collected 28 days after the second AZD1222 dose. The receptor source for this set is an adult who received the AZD1222 COVID-19 vaccine.

This clone was observed many times. The chain carries TRBV28 and TRBJ2-1; no clear D gene. This CDR3 has 12 residues. Germline V gene sequence: CDR1 MDHEN, CDR2 SYDVKM. V lost 3 bases and J 15 bases, leaving 15 bases between the germline ends. The CDR3 nucleotides read TGTGCCAGCAGTTTCGGTACATTCGCCCGGTTCTTC. It translates to CASSFGTFARFF.

This clone was detected once. This chain links TRBV9 with TRBJ1-2; D possibly corresponds to TRBD1 (6 bases). Germline CDR1 reads SGDLS; CDR2 reads YYNGEE. CDR3 length equals 16 residues. Trimming took off 1 base at V and 2 bases at J, with 15 bases between the two ends. CDR3 sequence reads: CASSVSIQGINYGYTF. In nucleotides, the CDR3 is TGTGCCAGCAGCGTATCGATTCAGGGGATAAACTATGGCTACACCTTC.

The V and J genes are TRBV11-3 and TRBJ2-3, with 12 bases lining up with TRBD2. CDR3 size: 20 residues. V was pared by 1 base and J by 3 bases, with 14 bases of the junction left unmatched. CDR1 and CDR2 (germline): SGHNT, YENEEA. CDR3 region: CASSLGVASSGRAGTDTQYF. The CDR3, as DNA: TGTGCCAGCAGCTTAGGTGTTGCGTCTAGCGGGAGGGCCGGGACAGATACGCAGTATTTT.

The rearrangement links TRBV14 to TRBJ2-1, with TRBD2 matching over 9 bases. The germline V gene has CDR1 SGHDN and CDR2 FVKESK. V shed 1 base and J 3 bases; nucleotides not matched to a gene: 1. There are 15 residues in the CDR3. Written as DNA, the CDR3 is TGTGCCAGCAGCCAAGCTAGCGGGATCTACAATGAGCAGTTCTTC. The encoded protein is CASSQASGIYNEQFF.

The chain joins TRBV6-5 to TRBJ2-2, with TRBD1 as a possible D gene (5 bases). Looked up from germline, CDR1 is MNHEY and CDR2 is SVGAGI. The CDR3 consists of 14 residues. Trimming pared 8 bases from V and 6 bases from J, leaving 16 bases between. The DNA of the CDR3 is TGTGCCAGCTCCATACAGGATGCGTCCGGGGAGCTGTTTTTT. As protein: CASSIQDASGELFF.

The V and J genes are TRBV19 and TRBJ2-7; D unresolved. V lost 0 bases to trimming and J lost 3 bases, with 9 bases between them. The CDR3 is 14 amino acids. Germline V lookup: CDR1 LNHDA, CDR2 SQIVND (reference sequence). The CDR3 region has the DNA TGTGCCAGTAGTATAGATGGTACAGACTACGAGCAGTACTTC. Encoded protein: CASSIDGTDYEQYF.

The chain has TRBV4-2 and TRBJ2-5, with unresolved D. The V end lost 0 bases, the J end lost 2 bases, and 4 bases lay between the germline ends. The CDR3 is 13 residues long. Germline CDR1 LGHNA, CDR2 YNFKEQ. The DNA of the CDR3 is TGTGCCAGCAGCCAAGATGGGCAAGAGACCCAGTACTTC. Its protein is CASSQDGQETQYF.

The chain links TRBV4-2 to TRBJ2-5; possibly TRBD2 for D (5 bases). Trimming shortened V by 1 base and J by 6 bases, and 9 bases separated the two germline ends. The CDR3 consists of 13 residues. CDR1 is LGHNA and CDR2 is YNFKEQ in the germline V gene. The CDR3 sequence: CASSQGRDQTQYF. CDR3 DNA sequence: TGTGCCAGCAGCCAAGGACGGGATCAGACCCAGTACTTC.

For the CDR3, the DNA is TGTGCCAGCAGCTTAAGGACAGGGCGGGGCGAGCAGTACTTC. This gives the protein CASSLRTGRGEQYF. This chain uses TRBV7-9 with TRBJ2-7; 8 bases are a match to TRBD1. J gave up 6 bases and V 2 bases, and 6 bases lay outside the gene matches. This CDR3 contains 14 residues. Germline CDR1 reads SEHNR; CDR2 reads FQNEAQ (reference sequence).

The CDR3 nucleotides are TGTGCCAGCAGCGCCCAAACAGGGGCTGAAGCTTTCTTT. Protein: CASSAQTGAEAFF. The gene calls are TRBV7-9 and TRBJ1-1; 7 bases align to TRBD1. V lost 5 bases and J lost 6; bases outside the gene matches: 6. Germline values: CDR1 SEHNR, CDR2 FQNEAQ (reference sequence). The CDR3 contains 13 residues.

This clone came up once. This chain links TRBV4-2 with TRBJ2-1; D remains ambiguous. Trimming stripped 0 bases from V and 5 bases from J, with 5 bases between. CDR1 is LGHNA, CDR2 YNFKEQ, per germline. The CDR3 extends over 13 amino acids. The CDR3 sequence: CASSQDGDNEQFF. CDR3 coding DNA: TGTGCCAGCAGCCAAGATGGAGACAATGAGCAGTTCTTC.

The chain carries TRBV19 and TRBJ1-5, with unresolved D. Germline CDR1 and CDR2: LNHDA and SQIVND (reference sequence). V lost 1 base and J 5 bases, leaving 3 bases between the germline ends. The CDR3 sequence is 12 residues long. The CDR3 here is CASSIGDQPQHF. CDR3 sequence (DNA): TGTGCCAGTAGTATAGGAGATCAGCCCCAGCATTTT.